Listed here is a single T cell receptor (beta chain). Trimming cost V 4 bases and J 10 bases, with 11 bases left between them. Germline V gene data show CDR1 as SEHNR and CDR2 as FQNEAQ (reference sequence). The CDR3 extends over 12 amino acids. The sample is drawn from a study of cytomegalovirus exposure and HLA in healthy donors. It was with 60 Vbeta and 13 Jbeta primers that the PCR ran. Using immunoSEQ multiplex PCR, the repertoire was profiled, and TCRdb retains in-frame clones only, with some absent. The sample carries fewer than 55,000 clones, 55% to 80% recorded once. J is TRBJ2-1 and V is TRBV7-9; TRBD2 might be the D (5 bases). The material sequenced was PBMCs. This receptor was taken from a woman aged 45-60 years in good health and CMV-seropositive. The CDR3 coding sequence is TGTGCCAGCAGCTCTAGCTTCATGGAGCAGTTCTTC. It specifies CASSSSFMEQFF.